The source of this T cell receptor beta chain is a study of identical twins. From the 5' RACE reads, TCRdb called clonotypes with MiXCR, one entry per CDR3 protein. Counted here are roughly 490,000 distinct CDR3 sequences, 14% occurring once; the ten biggest clones make up about 0.94%. No donor was unhealthy or non-Caucasian. Trimming stripped 8 bases from V and 2 bases from J, with 12 bases between. The CDR3 contains 13 residues. The germline CDR1 and CDR2 sequences are SNHLY and FYNNEI. Details on this clonotype: Its antigen is unknown.

Study conclusions and caveats: Twins' excess sharing was less marked for out-of-frame beta sequences. Partly confounded zero-insertion analyses could result from invariant MAIT and iNKT cells.

The data also belong to a second study, concerning yellow fever vaccine responses in identical twins.

Sample: CD4+ T cells sorted from blood. The sequence was collected from a woman aged 18-29 years in good health. This rearrangement joins TRBV2 to TRBJ2-5; D is possibly TRBD1 or TRBD2 (7 bases each). The CDR3 DNA reads TGTGCCAGCCAGGGGGAGGGTCAAGAGACCCAGTACTTC. Translated: CASQGEGQETQYF.